This TCR beta chain stems from a study of T cell repertoires in cytomegalovirus infection. A single record per CDR3 protein comes from TCRdb applying MiXCR to the reads. The profile covers about 830,000 distinct CDR3 sequences, with approximately 29% appearing a single time and 9.5% to 15% taken by the ten largest. Trimming took off 4 bases at V and 0 bases at J, with 16 bases between the two ends. CDR1 is SNHLY and CDR2 is FYNNEI in the germline V gene. This CDR3 region has 17 residues. With respect to this clonotype: Its antigen is as yet unknown.

V and J are TRBV2 and TRBJ1-5, with a possible D match to TRBD1 (5 bases). This TCR was sampled from a human donor in good health (CMV status not recorded). Some clones in this sample may be carry-over from other donors' samples. This material consisted of cultured CD8+ T cells from PBMCs, taken from culture after CMV antigen stimulation. DNA for the CDR3: TGTGCCAGCAGTGTTCAGGGCAATTTGGCTAGCAATCAGCCCCAGCATTTT. Amino acid sequence: CASSVQGNLASNQPQHF. The full variable domain, completed using reference TRBV2 and TRBJ1-5, is EPEVTQTPSHQVTQMGQEVILRCVPISNHLYFYWYRQILGQKVEFLVSFYNNEISEKSEIFDDQFSVERPDGSNFTLKIRSTKLEDSAMYFCASSVQGNLASNQPQHFGDGTRLSIL.